This T cell receptor beta chain comes out of a study of beta chain features in type 1 diabetes. Across the whole study: Across the samples, some 98,000,000 sorted cells were examined in total.

Per germline, CDR1 MNHEY and CDR2 SMNVEV (reference sequence). The CDR3 sequence is 12 residues long. With V trimmed by 6 bases and J by 6 bases, 2 bases remained unmatched. Sorting that relied on CD45RO/CCR7/CD25/CD127/CD95/CD27 yielded CD4+ naive, central memory, regulatory and stem cell-like memory cells. The investigators reverse transcribed all of the isolated RNA, so they sequenced expressed TCRB transcripts. Mean read depth for naive, central memory and regulatory T cell samples was roughly 4 million reads. This table comes from immunoSEQ multiplex PCR, and its TCRdb copy is limited to in-frame clones, with some not included. This repertoire shows 400,000 to 550,000 clones, approximately 10% found once; its top ten account for about 0.042%. Whole-study findings and limits: Patients with type 1 diabetes showed fewer VDJ junction insertions and more deletions.

Concerning this clone itself: What it binds is not known.

The sequenced material came from naive CD4+ T cells from blood. The TCR was taken from a woman aged 18-30 years in good health. V usage is TRBV27 and J usage is TRBJ2-1; TRBD1 aligns across 7 bases. CDR3 in amino acids: CASRSGGNEQFF. The CDR3 bases are TGTGCCAGCAGGTCAGGGGGCAATGAGCAGTTCTTC.